These 19 T cell receptor beta chains share one sample of origin, sequenced in a study of T cell responses to AZD1222 COVID-19 vaccine. TCRdb's table, derived via immunoSEQ multiplex PCR, lists solely in-frame clones and lacks some. The sample carries some 190,000 clones, around 91% recorded once. The sequenced sample was peripheral blood, obtained on day 0 of AZD1222 vaccination. Source of these receptors: an adult in good health.

The chain uses TRBV2 and TRBJ1-2; 8 nucleotides align to TRBD1. The V gene's germline CDR1 is SNHLY and CDR2 FYNNEI. The CDR3 runs to 13 residues. V shed 6 bases and J 2 bases; nucleotides not matched to a gene: 2. The CDR3 spells CASRGDRNYGYTF. CDR3 sequence (DNA): TGTGCCAGCAGGGGGGACAGGAACTATGGCTACACCTTC.

The chain couples TRBV21-1 to TRBJ2-2; the table's TRBD1 call for D was not verified on the DNA. TRBV21-1 is reported as a pseudogene. The CDR3 spans 18 residues. The CDR3 loop reads CASSTPEGQGGNTGELFF. The CDR3 DNA reads as TGTGCCAGCAGCACCCCAGAGGGACAGGGGGGGAACACCGGGGAGCTGTTTTTT.

The chain is built from TRBV19 and TRBJ1-1; D is undetermined. V was clipped by 6 bases and J by 1 base, with 6 bases between them. The CDR3 sequence is 12 residues long. Germline V gene data show CDR1 as LNHDA and CDR2 as SQIVND (reference sequence). The CDR3 DNA follows: TGTGCCAGTAGCCCACAGAACACTGAAGCTTTCTTT. Translation: CASSPQNTEAFF.

The J gene is TRBJ2-5, the V gene TRBV5-5, with 8 bases fitting TRBD1. Germline CDR1 and CDR2: SGHKS and YYEKEE (reference sequence). V dropped 0 bases and J dropped 3; count of bases not matched to a gene: 4. The CDR3 has 15 amino acids. CDR3 DNA sequence: TGTGCCAGCAGCTTGGGGACAGGGTGGGAAGAGACCCAGTACTTC. Its protein product is CASSLGTGWEETQYF.

This sequence joins TRBV4-2 and TRBJ2-2; perhaps TRBD2 as D (7 bases). Germline-derived CDR1 and CDR2 are LGHNA and YNFKEQ. V was pared by 1 base and J by 1 base, with 10 bases between. This CDR3 comprises 16 residues. The DNA for the CDR3 is TGTGCCAGCAGCCAAGGCGGGGGCCGGAACACCGGGGAGCTGTTTTTT. Amino acids: CASSQGGGRNTGELFF.

V is TRBV7-3 and J is TRBJ2-2, with D possibly TRBD2 on 6 matching bases. The CDR3 runs to 15 residues. CDR1 and CDR2 (germline): SGHTA, FQGTGA. V lost 5 bases and J lost 2, with 12 bases in between. In DNA form, the CDR3 reads TGTGCCAGCAGCCGAGGGACTTCCAACACCGGGGAGCTGTTTTTT. This gives the protein CASSRGTSNTGELFF.

This clone has just a few counts. The chain employs TRBV4-3 and TRBJ2-7; perhaps TRBD2 as D (5 bases). The CDR3 is made up of 14 amino acids. Germline V CDR1 and CDR2: LGHNA, YSLEER. The V end lost 0 bases, the J end lost 3 bases, and 9 bases lay between the germline ends. The CDR3 DNA reads TGCGCCAGCAGCCAAGATTCGGGATTCTACGAGCAGTACTTC. This codes for CASSQDSGFYEQYF.

This chain uses TRBV5-4 with TRBJ2-5, with a possible D match to TRBD1 (6 bases). Trimming left V 4 bases short and J 5 bases short, with 9 bases between. Germline V gives CDR1 SGHNT, CDR2 YYREEE (reference sequence). This CDR3 has 12 residues. The chain's CDR3 is CASSPDRETQYF. CDR3 in DNA: TGTGCCAGCAGCCCAGACAGGGAGACCCAGTACTTC.

This chain links TRBV7-8 with TRBJ1-3; no clear D. V was cut by 1 base and J by 4 bases, with 5 bases left in between. This CDR3 spans 13 amino acids. CDR1 and CDR2 from the germline V gene are SGHVS and FQNEAQ. CDR3 region: CASSLEAGNTIYF. The CDR3 DNA sequence: TGTGCCAGCAGCTTAGAAGCGGGAAACACCATATATTTT.

This rearrangement joins TRBV5-4 to TRBJ1-2; possible D gene TRBD1, 5 bases. Trimming left V 0 bases short and J 2 bases short, with 8 bases between. The CDR3 consists of 14 residues. Looked up from germline, CDR1 is SGHNT and CDR2 is YYREEE (reference sequence). The CDR3 loop is CASSLESGNYGYTF. CDR3 DNA: TGTGCCAGCAGCTTGGAATCAGGGAACTATGGCTACACCTTC.

This clone was detected once. The V call is TRBV5-1, the J call TRBJ2-2, with 11 bases aligning to TRBD1. This CDR3 is 16 amino acids long. Trimming at V came to 0 bases and at J to 6 bases, leaving 4 bases not matched to a gene. Germline lookup yields CDR1 SGHRS and CDR2 YFSETQ. DNA for the CDR3: TGCGCCAGCAGCTTGGTTGGACAGGGGGCGGCCGGGGAGCTGTTTTTT. Translated, it gives CASSLVGQGAAGELFF.

J is TRBJ2-1 and V is TRBV25-1; D is uncertain. Germline V gene data show CDR1 as MGHDK and CDR2 as SYGVNS. This CDR3 region has 12 residues. Trimming pared 3 bases from V and 7 bases from J, leaving 7 bases between. The CDR3 sequence is CASSEYANEQFF. For the CDR3, the DNA is TGTGCCAGCAGTGAGTACGCGAATGAGCAGTTCTTC.

The rearrangement links TRBV18 to TRBJ2-3; TRBD1 aligns across 7 bases. V shed 0 bases, J shed 4 bases, and the junction held 10 bases outside the gene matches. The CDR3 is made up of 17 amino acids. Germline CDR1 is KGHSH and CDR2 is LQKENI. The CDR3 sequence is CASSPPNTGTAADTQYF. The CDR3 DNA follows: TGTGCCAGCTCACCACCAAATACCGGGACAGCCGCAGATACGCAGTATTTT.

The sample holds a few counts of this clone. V usage is TRBV6-1 and J usage is TRBJ1-5, with no clear D. CDR1 MNHNS and CDR2 SASEGT come from the germline V gene. The ends were cut back, 2 bases at V and 5 bases at J, with 4 bases in the middle. This CDR3 is 12 amino acids long. CDR3 DNA: TGTGCCAGCAGTGAATTCTATCAGCCCCAGCATTTT. Its translation: CASSEFYQPQHF.

This rearrangement joins TRBV7-9 to TRBJ1-1; D may be TRBD1 (5 bases). Germline CDR1 and CDR2: SEHNR and FQNEAQ (reference sequence). This CDR3 region has 13 residues. The germline V and J ends were trimmed by 8 bases and 0 bases, with 10 bases remaining between them. DNA for the CDR3: TGTGCCAGCGGGGGACTTATGAACACTGAAGCTTTCTTT. Translation: CASGGLMNTEAFF. The whole variable domain, remainder taken from reference TRBV7-9 and TRBJ1-1, is DTGVSQNPRHKITKRGQNVTFRCDPISEHNRLYWYRQTLGQGPEFLTYFQNEAQLEKSRLLSDRFSAERPKGSFSTLEIQRTEQGDSAMYLCASGGLMNTEAFFGQGTRLTVV.

The chain is built from TRBV4-1 and TRBJ2-5; D possibly corresponds to TRBD1 (6 bases). Per the germline V gene, CDR1 is MGHRA and CDR2 is YSYEKL. The CDR3 length is 14 residues. With 4 bases removed from V and 2 bases from J, the gap between germline ends came to 11 bases. CDR3: CASSRRQAQETQYF. CDR3 coding DNA: TGCGCCAGCAGCCGGCGACAGGCACAAGAGACCCAGTACTTC.

This rearrangement joins TRBV3-1 (or the pseudogene TRBV3-2) to TRBJ2-7, with 11 bases that match TRBD1. CDR3 length: 15 amino acids. V gave up 5 bases and J gave up 2 bases; unmatched junction bases: 5. Germline lookup yields CDR1 LGHDT and CDR2 YNNKEL (reference sequence). CDR3 DNA sequence: TGTGCCAGCAGCTACCGGGACAGGGGGACCTACGAGCAGTACTTC. This gives the protein CASSYRDRGTYEQYF.

The chain uses TRBV7-9 and TRBJ2-3; D unresolved. In germline, CDR1 is SEHNR, CDR2 FQNEAQ (reference sequence). The V end was cut by 3 bases, the J end by 6 bases, with 13 bases between. The CDR3 contains 14 residues. CDR3 coding DNA: TGTGCCAGCAGCTTGGCCGGGCCGTTGGATACGCAGTATTTT. Its translation: CASSLAGPLDTQYF.

V gene TRBV5-1 combines with J gene TRBJ2-7, with D perhaps matching TRBD1 or TRBD2 (6 bases each). V shed 1 base and J shed 6 bases, with 14 bases lying between them. CDR1 is SGHRS and CDR2 is YFSETQ in the germline V gene. CDR3 length: 14 residues. The CDR3 sequence is CASSLWGQGGEQYV. CDR3 in DNA: TGCGCCAGCAGCTTGTGGGGGCAGGGAGGCGAGCAGTACGTC.